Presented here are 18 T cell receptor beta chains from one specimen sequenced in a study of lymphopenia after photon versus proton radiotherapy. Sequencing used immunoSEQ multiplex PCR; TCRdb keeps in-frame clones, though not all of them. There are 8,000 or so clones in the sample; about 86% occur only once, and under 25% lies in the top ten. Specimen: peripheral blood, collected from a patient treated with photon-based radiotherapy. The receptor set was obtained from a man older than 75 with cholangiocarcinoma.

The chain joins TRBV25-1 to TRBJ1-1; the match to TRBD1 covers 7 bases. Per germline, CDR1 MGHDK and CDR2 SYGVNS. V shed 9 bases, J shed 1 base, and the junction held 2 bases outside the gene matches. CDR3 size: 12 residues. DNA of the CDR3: TGTGCCAGTGGGGACAGGAACACTGAAGCTTTCTTT. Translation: CASGDRNTEAFF. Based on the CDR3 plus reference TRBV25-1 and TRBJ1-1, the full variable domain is EADIYQTPRYLVIGTGKKITLECSQTMGHDKMYWYQQDPGMELHLIHYSYGVNSTEKGDLSSESTVSRIRTEHFPLTLESARPSHTSQYLCASGDRNTEAFFGQGTRLTVV.

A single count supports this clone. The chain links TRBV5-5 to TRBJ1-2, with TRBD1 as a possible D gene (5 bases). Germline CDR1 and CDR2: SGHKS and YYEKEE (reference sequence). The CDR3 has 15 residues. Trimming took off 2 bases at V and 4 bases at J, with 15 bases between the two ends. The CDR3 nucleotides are TGTGCCAGCAGCTTACAGGCTACCCTGATCTATGGCTACACCTTC. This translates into CASSLQATLIYGYTF. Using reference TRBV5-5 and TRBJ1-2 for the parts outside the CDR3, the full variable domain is DAGVTQSPTHLIKTRGQQVTLRCSPISGHKSVSWYQQVLGQGPQFIFQYYEKEERGRGNFPDRFSARQFPNYSSELNVNALLLGDSALYLCASSLQATLIYGYTFGSGTRLTVV.

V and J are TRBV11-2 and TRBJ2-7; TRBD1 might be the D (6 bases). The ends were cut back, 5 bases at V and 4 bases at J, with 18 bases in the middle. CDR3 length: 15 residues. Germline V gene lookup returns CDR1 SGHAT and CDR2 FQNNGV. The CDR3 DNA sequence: TGTGCCAGCAGCCCTAGGGGGACATTCTCTTACGAGCAGTACTTC. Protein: CASSPRGTFSYEQYF. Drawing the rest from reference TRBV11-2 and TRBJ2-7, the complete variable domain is EAGVAQSPRYKIIEKRQSVAFWCNPISGHATLYWYQQILGQGPKLLIQFQNNGVVDDSQLPKDRFSAERLKGVDSTLKIQPAKLEDSAVYLCASSPRGTFSYEQYFGPGTRLTVT.

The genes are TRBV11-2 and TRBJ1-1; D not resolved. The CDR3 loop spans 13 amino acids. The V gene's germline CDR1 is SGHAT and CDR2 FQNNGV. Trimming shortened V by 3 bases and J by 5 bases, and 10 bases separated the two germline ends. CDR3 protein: CASSLGLGTEAFF. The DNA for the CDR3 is TGTGCCAGCAGCTTGGGATTGGGAACTGAAGCTTTCTTT.

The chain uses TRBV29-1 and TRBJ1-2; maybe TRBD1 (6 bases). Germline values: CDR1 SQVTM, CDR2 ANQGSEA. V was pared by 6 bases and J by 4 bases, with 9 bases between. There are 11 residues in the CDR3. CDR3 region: CSVGGAYGYTF. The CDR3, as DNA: TGCAGCGTGGGGGGGGCCTATGGCTACACCTTC.

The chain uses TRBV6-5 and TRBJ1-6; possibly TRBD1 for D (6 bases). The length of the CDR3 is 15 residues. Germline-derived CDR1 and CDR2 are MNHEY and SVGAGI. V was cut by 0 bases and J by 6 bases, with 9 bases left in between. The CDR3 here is CASSYSTGRNSPLHF. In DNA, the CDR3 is TGTGCCAGCAGTTACTCAACAGGGCGTAATTCACCCCTCCACTTT.

The CDR3 DNA follows: TGTGCCAGCAGCTTAGGAATTATGGAGACCCAGTACTTC. Translating it yields CASSLGIMETQYF. V and J are TRBV7-2 and TRBJ2-5; D gene unclear. The CDR3 runs to 13 residues. Trimming shortened V by 1 base and J by 5 bases, and 8 bases separated the two germline ends. Germline CDR1 SGHTA, CDR2 FQGNSA.

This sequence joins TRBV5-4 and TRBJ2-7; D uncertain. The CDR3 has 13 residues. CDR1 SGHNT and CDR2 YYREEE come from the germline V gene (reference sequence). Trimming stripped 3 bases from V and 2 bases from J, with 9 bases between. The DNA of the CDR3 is TGTGCCAGCAGCTCGCACCCTACCTACGAGCAGTACTTC. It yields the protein CASSSHPTYEQYF. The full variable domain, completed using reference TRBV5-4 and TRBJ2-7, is ETGVTQSPTHLIKTRGQQVTLRCSSQSGHNTVSWYQQALGQGPQFIFQYYREEENGRGNFPPRFSGLQFPNYSSELNVNALELDDSALYLCASSSHPTYEQYFGPGTRLTVT.

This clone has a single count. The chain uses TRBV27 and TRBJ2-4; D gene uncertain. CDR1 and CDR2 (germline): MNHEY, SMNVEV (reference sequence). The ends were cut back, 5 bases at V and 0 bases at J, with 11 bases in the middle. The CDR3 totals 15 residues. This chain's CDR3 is CASSKNSVAKNIQYF. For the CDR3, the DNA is TGTGCCAGCAGTAAAAACTCCGTAGCCAAAAACATTCAGTACTTC.

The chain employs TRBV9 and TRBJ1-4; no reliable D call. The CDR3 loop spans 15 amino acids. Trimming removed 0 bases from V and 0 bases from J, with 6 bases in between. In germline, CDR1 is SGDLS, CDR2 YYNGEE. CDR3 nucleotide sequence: TGTGCCAGCAGCGTAGATACAGCAACTAATGAAAAACTGTTTTTT. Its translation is CASSVDTATNEKLFF.

The CDR3 sequence: CASSLADRPEYGAFF. The CDR3 coding sequence is TGCGCCAGCAGCTTGGCGGACCGCCCCGAGTACGGAGCTTTCTTT. This chain links TRBV5-1 with TRBJ1-1; no reliable D call. The ends were cut back, 0 bases at V and 10 bases at J, with 19 bases in the middle. Germline V CDR1 and CDR2: SGHRS, YFSETQ. The CDR3 is 15 amino acids.

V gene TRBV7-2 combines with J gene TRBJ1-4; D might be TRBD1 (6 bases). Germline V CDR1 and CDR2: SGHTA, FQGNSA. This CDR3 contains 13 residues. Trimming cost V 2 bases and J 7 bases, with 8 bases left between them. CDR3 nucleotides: TGTGCCAGCAGCTTAATCAGGGGTGAAAAACTGTTTTTT. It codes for CASSLIRGEKLFF.

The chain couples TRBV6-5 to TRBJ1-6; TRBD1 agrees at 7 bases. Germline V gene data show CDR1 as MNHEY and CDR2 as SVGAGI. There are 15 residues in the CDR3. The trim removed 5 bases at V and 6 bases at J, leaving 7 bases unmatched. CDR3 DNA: TGTGCCAGCAGTGCTCGGAGGGGGCTTAATTCACCCCTCCACTTT. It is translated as CASSARRGLNSPLHF.

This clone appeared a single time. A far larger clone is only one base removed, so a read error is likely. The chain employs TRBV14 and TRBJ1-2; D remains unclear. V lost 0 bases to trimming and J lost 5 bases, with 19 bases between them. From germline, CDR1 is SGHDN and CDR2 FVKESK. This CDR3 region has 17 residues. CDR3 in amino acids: CASSQDRVVTLFYGYTF. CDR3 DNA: TGTGCCAGCAGCCAAGATCGAGTAGTCACTTTGTTTTATGGCTACACCTTC. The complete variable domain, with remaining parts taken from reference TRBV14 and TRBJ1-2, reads EAGVTQFPSHSVIEKGQTVTLRCDPISGHDNLYWYRRVMGKEIKFLLHFVKESKQDESGMPNNRFLAERTGGTYSTLKVQPAELEDSGVYFCASSQDRVVTLFYGYTFGSGTRLTVV.

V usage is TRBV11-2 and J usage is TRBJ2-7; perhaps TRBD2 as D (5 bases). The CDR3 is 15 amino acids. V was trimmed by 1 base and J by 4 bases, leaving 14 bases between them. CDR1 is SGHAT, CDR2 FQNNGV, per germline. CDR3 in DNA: TGTGCCAGCAGCTTAGCACTAGGGAAGGGTTACGAGCAGTACTTC. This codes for CASSLALGKGYEQYF.

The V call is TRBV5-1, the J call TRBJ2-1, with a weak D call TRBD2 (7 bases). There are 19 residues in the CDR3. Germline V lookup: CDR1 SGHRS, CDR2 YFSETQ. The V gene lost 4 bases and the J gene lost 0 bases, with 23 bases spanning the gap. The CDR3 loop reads CASSAGAGDYRSSYNEQFF. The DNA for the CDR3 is TGCGCCAGCAGCGCAGGGGCGGGGGACTATAGGAGCTCCTACAATGAGCAGTTCTTC.

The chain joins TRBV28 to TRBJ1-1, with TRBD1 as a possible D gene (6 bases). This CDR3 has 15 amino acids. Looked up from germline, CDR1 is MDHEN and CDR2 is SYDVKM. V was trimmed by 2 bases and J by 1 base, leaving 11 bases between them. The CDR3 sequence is CASSLMAGANTEAFF. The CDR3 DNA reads TGTGCCAGCAGTTTAATGGCAGGGGCGAACACTGAAGCTTTCTTT.

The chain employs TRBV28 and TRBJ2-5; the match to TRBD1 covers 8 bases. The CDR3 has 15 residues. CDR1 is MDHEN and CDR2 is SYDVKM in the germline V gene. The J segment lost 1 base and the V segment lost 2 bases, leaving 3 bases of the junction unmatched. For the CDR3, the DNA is TGTGCCAGCAGTTTAACGGGACAGGCCCAAGAGACCCAGTACTTC. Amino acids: CASSLTGQAQETQYF.